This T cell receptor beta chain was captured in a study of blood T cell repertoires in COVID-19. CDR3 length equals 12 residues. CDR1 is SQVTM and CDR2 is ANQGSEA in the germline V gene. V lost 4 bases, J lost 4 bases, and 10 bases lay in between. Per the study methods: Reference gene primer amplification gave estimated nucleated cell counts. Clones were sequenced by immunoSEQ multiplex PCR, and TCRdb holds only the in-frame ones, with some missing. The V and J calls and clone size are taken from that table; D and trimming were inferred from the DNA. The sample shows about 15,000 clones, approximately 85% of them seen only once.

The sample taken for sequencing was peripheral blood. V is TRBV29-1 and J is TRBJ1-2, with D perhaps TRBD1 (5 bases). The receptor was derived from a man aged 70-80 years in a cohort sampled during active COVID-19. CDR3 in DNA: TGCAGCGTTGCAGGGTTGGGCTATGGCTACACCTTC. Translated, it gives CSVAGLGYGYTF.